Listed here is a single T cell receptor beta chain. Its antigen is still unknown. CDR1 and CDR2 (germline): DFQATT, SNEGSKA (reference sequence). The CDR3 loop spans 13 amino acids. V gave up 6 bases and J gave up 7 bases; unmatched junction bases: 5. These data belong to a study of CD8 T cells in Susac syndrome. Overall study findings and caveats: As the study acknowledged, the number of individuals who were part of its TCR sequencing and HLA analysis was relatively small.

Treatment-naive patients with stable or active relapsing-remitting disease were the multiple sclerosis controls. Negative isolation yielded CD8+ and CD4+ T cells; FACS enriched TEMRA cells. The RNA input was about 0.5 to 1 ug, and it was reverse transcribed with random hexamers. Using its own MiXCR run on the immunoSEQ multiplex PCR reads, TCRdb lists one record per CDR3 protein. The sample includes roughly 120,000 distinct CDR3 sequences, just under 95% of them seen just once. The receptor was isolated from a human donor with multiple sclerosis. The V and J genes are TRBV20-1 and TRBJ1-6; 8 bases agree with TRBD1. Sequencing was performed on CD4+ T cells from PBMCs. This CDR3 reads CSARQGINSPLHF. The CDR3 DNA reads TGCAGTGCGAGACAGGGGATAAATTCACCCCTCCACTTT.